This paragraph reports one TCR beta chain. The data originate from a study of blood T cell repertoires in COVID-19. Study details: The United States, Italy and Spain provided the acute and convalescent COVID-19 samples. The analysed material was cDNA or gDNA that came from T cells, B-cell-depleted T cells, or PBMCs.

Germline trimming cut 6 bases from V and 6 bases from J; bases unmatched to any gene: 8. Germline-derived CDR1 and CDR2 are SGHTA and FQGNSA. CDR3 size: 16 residues. As handled by the study authors: Cell counts per sample came from amplifying reference gene primers. Using immunoSEQ multiplex PCR, the repertoire was profiled, and TCRdb retains in-frame clones only, with some absent. Clone size and V and J calls were adopted from that table, with D and trimming inferred from the DNA. The sample shows around 150,000 clones, roughly nine tenths of them seen only once. The V call is TRBV7-2, the J call TRBJ2-1, with 13 bases fitting TRBD2. The sequenced sample was peripheral blood. This TCR derives from a man aged 55-75 years with active or convalescent COVID-19. CDR3 amino acids: CASRPVLAGGPNEQFF. The CDR3 DNA reads as TGTGCCAGCAGACCCGTACTAGCGGGAGGGCCCAATGAGCAGTTCTTC.